Sequencing of this T cell receptor beta chain was carried out in a study of T cell responses to AZD1222 COVID-19 vaccine. Study-level background: Pooled samples include second doses given at about 4 or 12 weeks. Study results and caveats: The donors showed a predominance of white British ancestry and of females, with possible underestimation of clonal diversity.

The V gene lost 7 bases and the J gene lost 4 bases, with 17 bases spanning the gap. CDR3 length equals 15 residues. Germline values: CDR1 SGHVS, CDR2 FQNEAQ. Assay: immunoSEQ multiplex PCR; the TCRdb copy retains only in-frame clones and omits some. The table records around 110,000 clones, approximately 86% of them present only once. As concerns this clone: Its antigen is as yet unknown.

This clonotype was sampled from an adult in good health. The sequences come from peripheral blood, collected on day 0 of AZD1222 vaccination. The chain uses TRBV7-8 and TRBJ1-5; D is unclear. CDR3 coding DNA: TGTGCCAGCAACGCTGGACGGAGACCTAATCAGCCCCAGCATTTT. Protein sequence: CASNAGRRPNQPQHF.